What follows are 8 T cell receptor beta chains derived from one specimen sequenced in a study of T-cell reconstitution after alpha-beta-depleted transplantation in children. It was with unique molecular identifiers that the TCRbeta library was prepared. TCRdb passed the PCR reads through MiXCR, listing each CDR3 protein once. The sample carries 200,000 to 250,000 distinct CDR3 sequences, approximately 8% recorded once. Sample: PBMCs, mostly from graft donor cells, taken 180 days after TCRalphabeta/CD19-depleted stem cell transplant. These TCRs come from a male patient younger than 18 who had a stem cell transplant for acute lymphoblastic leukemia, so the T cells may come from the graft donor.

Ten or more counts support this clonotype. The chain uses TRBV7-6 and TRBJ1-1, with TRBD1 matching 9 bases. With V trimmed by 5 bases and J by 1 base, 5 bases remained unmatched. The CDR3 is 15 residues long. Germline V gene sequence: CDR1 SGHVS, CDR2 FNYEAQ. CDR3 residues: CASSEQGARNTEAFF. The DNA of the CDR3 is TGTGCCAGCAGCGAACAGGGGGCGCGGAACACTGAAGCTTTCTTT.

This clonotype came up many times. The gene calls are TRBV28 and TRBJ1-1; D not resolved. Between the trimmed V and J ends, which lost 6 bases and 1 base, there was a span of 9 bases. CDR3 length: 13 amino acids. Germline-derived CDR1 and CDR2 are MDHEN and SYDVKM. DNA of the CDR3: TGTGCCAGCAGCCCGCGACAGAACACTGAAGCTTTCTTT. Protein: CASSPRQNTEAFF.

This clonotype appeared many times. CDR3 loop: CASNHRGSNTIYF. The CDR3 DNA reads TGTGCCAGCAACCACAGGGGGTCAAACACCATATATTTT. V is TRBV28 and J is TRBJ1-3; 8 bases map to TRBD1. Germline CDR1 MDHEN, CDR2 SYDVKM. The V and J ends lost 7 bases and 6 bases, in that order; junction bases with no gene match: 5. The CDR3 has 13 residues.

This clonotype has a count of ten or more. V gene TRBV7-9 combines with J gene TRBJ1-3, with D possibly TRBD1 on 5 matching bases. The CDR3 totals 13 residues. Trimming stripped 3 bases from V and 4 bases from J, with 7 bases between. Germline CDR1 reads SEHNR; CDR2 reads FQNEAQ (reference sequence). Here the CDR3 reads CASSFDRGNTIYF. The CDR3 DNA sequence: TGTGCCAGCAGCTTTGACAGAGGAAACACCATATATTTT.

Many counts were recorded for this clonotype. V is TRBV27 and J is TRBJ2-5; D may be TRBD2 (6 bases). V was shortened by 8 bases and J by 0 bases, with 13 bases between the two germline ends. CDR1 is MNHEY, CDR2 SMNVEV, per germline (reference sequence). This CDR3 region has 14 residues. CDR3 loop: CASSTRRDQETQYF. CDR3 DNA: TGTGCCAGCTCGACCCGGAGGGACCAAGAGACCCAGTACTTC.

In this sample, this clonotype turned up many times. CDR3 amino acids: CASSYGGEYNSPLHF. The CDR3 nucleotides are TGTGCCAGCAGTTACGGGGGCGAATATAATTCACCCCTCCACTTT. The chain combines TRBV6-5 with TRBJ1-6, with D possibly matching TRBD1 (6 bases). The CDR3 spans 15 residues. V lost 2 bases, J lost 4 bases, and 9 bases lay in between. Germline V gives CDR1 MNHEY, CDR2 SVGAGI.

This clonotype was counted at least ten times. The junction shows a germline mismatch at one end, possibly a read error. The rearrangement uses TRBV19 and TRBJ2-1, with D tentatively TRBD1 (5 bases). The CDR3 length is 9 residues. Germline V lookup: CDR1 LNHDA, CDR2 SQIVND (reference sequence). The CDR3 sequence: CARLPQGVF. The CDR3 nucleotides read TGTGCCAGGCTCCCCCAAGGGGTCTTC.

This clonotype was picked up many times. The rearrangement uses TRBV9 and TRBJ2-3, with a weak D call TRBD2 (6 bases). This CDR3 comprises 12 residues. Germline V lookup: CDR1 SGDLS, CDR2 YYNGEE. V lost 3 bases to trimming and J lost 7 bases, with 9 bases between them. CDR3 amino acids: CASSGSGNTQYF. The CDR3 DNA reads TGTGCCAGCAGCGGTAGCGGAAATACGCAGTATTTT.